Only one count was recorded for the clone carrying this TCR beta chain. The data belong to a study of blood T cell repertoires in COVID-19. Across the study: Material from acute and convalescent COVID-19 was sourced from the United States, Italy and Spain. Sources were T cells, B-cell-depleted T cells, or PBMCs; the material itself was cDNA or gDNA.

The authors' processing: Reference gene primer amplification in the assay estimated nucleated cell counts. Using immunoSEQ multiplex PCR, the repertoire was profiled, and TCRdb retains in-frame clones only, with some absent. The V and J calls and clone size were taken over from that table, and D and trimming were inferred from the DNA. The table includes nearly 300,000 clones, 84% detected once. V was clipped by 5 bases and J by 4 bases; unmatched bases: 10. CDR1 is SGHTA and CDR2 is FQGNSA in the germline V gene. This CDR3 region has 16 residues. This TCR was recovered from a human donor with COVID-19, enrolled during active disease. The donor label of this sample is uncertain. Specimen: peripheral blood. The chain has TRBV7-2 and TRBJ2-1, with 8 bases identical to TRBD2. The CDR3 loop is CASSTSGLGPYNEQFF. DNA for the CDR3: TGTGCCAGCAGCACTAGCGGACTGGGACCTTACAATGAGCAGTTCTTC.